This TCR beta chain was recovered during a study of blood T cell repertoires in COVID-19. The overall study: From the United States, Italy and Spain came samples of acute and convalescent COVID-19.

The CDR3 has 14 amino acids. V gave up 5 bases and J gave up 8 bases; unmatched junction bases: 8. Germline V lookup: CDR1 LNHDA, CDR2 SQIVND (reference sequence). Original data processing: From reference gene primer amplification, estimates of nucleated cell counts were derived. Method: immunoSEQ multiplex PCR; TCRdb's copy keeps in-frame clones and lacks some. V, J and clone size reflect that table, while D and trimming were determined from the DNA. Among about 250,000 clones listed, roughly 85% were seen once. The chain joins TRBV19 to TRBJ2-1, with TRBD2 matching over 8 bases. The sequenced sample consisted of peripheral blood. The clonotype was recovered from a man aged 45-65 years with COVID-19, enrolled during active disease. In DNA form, the CDR3 reads TGTGCCAGTAGTCCAAGGGCGGGGGGAGATGAGCAGTTCTTC. Translating gives CASSPRAGGDEQFF.